The TCR beta chain under discussion was sequenced for a study of molecular identifiers for immune sequencing clone quantification (dated by TCRdb to the late 2010s). Background for the entire study: For a replicate experiment, the RNA from either about 20,000 or 100,000 naive CD8 T cells was divided into five aliquots, and four of those aliquots went on to sequencing. This methods study benchmarked molecular-identifier clustering-based TCR repertoire sequencing (MIDCIRS) and TCR RNA copy counting, using CD8 T cells to do so. What the authors observed across the whole study: A single cell's worth of spiked-in Jurkat TCR RNA was reported detectable even among 900,000 to 1,000,000 naive CD8 T cells. When barcode sub-clustering was not used, chimeric consensus sequences inflated TCR diversity, with chimeras reaching as high as 47%. In CMV-specific effector cells, clones with more than 20 RNA copies contained over 97% of molecules, whereas in naive cells such clones contained under 1% of molecules. Modeling gave about 3 recovered TCR RNA copies per cell versus approximately 10 by digital PCR, implying about 30% capture efficiency. Naive libraries contained spiked-in Jurkat TCR RNA (more than nine copies' worth), which is not part of the donor repertoire. The sizes of highly expanded clones could end up underestimated when identical TCR molecules share a barcode.

The CDR3 runs 15 amino acids, cysteine and phenylalanine included. Just the 45-base CDR3 DNA is kept, in frame starting at base 1. CDR1 and CDR2 are drawn from the germline V gene (reference sequence): SEHNR, FQNEAQ. The junction shows trimming of 0 bases on V and 8 bases on J, and the gene matches do not reach 4 bases of it. Libraries of naive CD8 T cells were generated from roughly 20,000 to 1,000,000 sorted cells, with 10%, 30% or 50% of the purified RNA used. On a BD FACSAria II, naive CD8 T cells were FACS-sorted as CD8+CD4-CCR7+CD45RA+ and collected into RLT Plus buffer. Detection sensitivity was tested by spiking Jurkat RNA equal to roughly nine TCR copies' worth into samples containing 20,000-1,000,000 naive CD8 T cells. Enrichment of CD8 T cells was done with RosetteSep CD8+ T Cell Enrichment Cocktail plus Ficoll-Paque, and ACK red cell lysis came afterward. The library was made by PCR. Instrument used: Illumina HiSeq 4000. Bulk TCR libraries were generated as previously described, with the TCR primers listed in Table S5 used. Purification of total RNA was performed with the Qiagen AllPrep DNA/RNA kit. Reads from multiple sequencing runs of the same library were pooled before analysis. On the study's bioinformatics: Only reads with exact TCR constant sequence were kept, trimmed to 150 nt, and grouped by their 12-nt molecular barcodes. Reads inside each barcode group were sub-clustered using a 15% Levenshtein threshold, and a quality-weighted consensus sequence was constructed for each RNA molecule. Non-functional sequences were discarded, and so were lower-count sequences lying one edit away from another sequence. Based on a fit of two negative binomial distributions, barcode sub-clusters having less than 20% of the maximum read count were discarded. TCRdb trimmed public reads at Q25 via fastp, called clones via MiXCR and kept in-frame beta chains. Identical CDR3 proteins give one entry, which carries the most common genes and DNA. For this entry, the V and J calls and clone size follow TCRdb and not the study's own pipeline. The sample table holds fewer than 30,000 distinct CDR3 sequences, of which about a sixth were seen once. The leading ten clones occupy 0.9% to 1% of the sample.

For this clonotype: Its antigen specificity is not known. Within one base of it there is no much larger clone, and no base qualities were kept.

Sequencing was performed on naive CD8+ T cells from blood, with Jurkat cell RNA spiked in. The intended sense of this specimen's cell subset or site label: FACS-sorted CD8+CD4-CCR7+CD45RA+ naive T cells. The V gene is TRBV7-9 and the J gene is TRBJ1-4; TRBD1 fits 9 bases in the junction. The receptor was isolated from a human donor in good health. Some libraries in this study had Jurkat cell RNA spiked in. The nucleotides read TGTGCCAGCAGCTTAGCACAGGGGGCCACCGAAAAACTGTTTTTT. Its translation is CASSLAQGATEKLFF.